This T cell receptor (beta chain) appears in the sequencing data of a study of CD4 and CD8 cells across lung adenocarcinoma regions. Samples came from patients with localized non-small cell lung adenocarcinoma. Each CDR3 protein is one row after TCRdb ran MiXCR on the PCR reads. The profile shows about 12,000 distinct CDR3 sequences, 47% of them singletons. Remarks on this clonotype: Given a much more abundant clone one base away, this may be a read error.

This TCR was sampled from a male donor with lung adenocarcinoma. The CD4 and CD8 labels of this study may be unreliable. The sequencing sample was made of CD8+ T cells from the margin of a lung tumor.

The CDR3 reads CASRPPVVAIYEQYF. The CDR3 nucleotides read TGTGCCAGCCGCCCCCCCGTCGTCGCAATTTACGAGCAGTACTTC. V and J are TRBV11-2 and TRBJ2-1; no clear D gene. The J call may be mistaken, given a closer DNA end match to TRBJ2-7. CDR3 length equals 15 residues. Germline V CDR1 and CDR2: SGHAT, FQNNGV.